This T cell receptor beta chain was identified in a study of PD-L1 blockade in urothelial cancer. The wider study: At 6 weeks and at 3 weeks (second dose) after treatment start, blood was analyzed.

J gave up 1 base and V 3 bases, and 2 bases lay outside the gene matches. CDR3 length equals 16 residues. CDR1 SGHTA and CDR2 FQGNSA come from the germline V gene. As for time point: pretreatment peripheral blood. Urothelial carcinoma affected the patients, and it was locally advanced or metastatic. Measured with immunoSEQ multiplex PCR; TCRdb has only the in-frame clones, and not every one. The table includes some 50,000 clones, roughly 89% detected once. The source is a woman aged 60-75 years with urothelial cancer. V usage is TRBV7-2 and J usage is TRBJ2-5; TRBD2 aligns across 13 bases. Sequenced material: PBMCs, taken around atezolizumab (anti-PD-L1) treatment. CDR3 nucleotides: TGTGCCAGCAGCTTTACTAGCGGGAGGGCCCAAGAGACCCAGTACTTC. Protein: CASSFTSGRAQETQYF.